Sequencing of this T cell receptor (beta chain) was carried out in a study of cytomegalovirus exposure and HLA in healthy donors. Germline CDR1 is LGHNA and CDR2 is YSLEER. This CDR3 contains 17 residues. Trimming took off 0 bases at V and 1 base at J, with 14 bases between the two ends. It was with 60 Vbeta and 13 Jbeta primers that the PCR ran. Some clones are missing from TCRdb's copy, which holds only in-frame ones; the method was immunoSEQ multiplex PCR. The sample has around 61,000 clones, roughly nine tenths seen once. This TCR was recovered from a man younger than 45 in good health and CMV-seropositive. Sequencing was performed on PBMCs. V is TRBV4-3 and J is TRBJ2-3; perhaps TRBD2 as D (6 bases). The CDR3 DNA reads as TGCGCCAGCAGCCAAGATAGGCGGGGAGTGGGCACAGATACGCAGTATTTT. This translates into CASSQDRRGVGTDTQYF.